This passage covers 32 T cell receptor beta chains from one sample sequenced in a study of blood T cell repertoires in COVID-19. Only in-frame clones appear in the TCRdb table, and some are missing; sequencing was by immunoSEQ multiplex PCR. The sample lists about 90,000 clones, 75% to 95% occurring once. The sample taken for sequencing was peripheral blood. These receptors all stem from a human donor with active COVID-19. The donor label of this sample is uncertain.

The CDR3: CASSPAPRASWEAFF. The DNA for the CDR3 is TGTGCCAGCAGTCCTGCCCCGAGGGCAAGTTGGGAAGCTTTCTTT. The rearrangement links TRBV6-5 to TRBJ1-1; D remains ambiguous. Germline CDR1 MNHEY, CDR2 SVGAGI. V lost 5 bases, J lost 8 bases, and 21 bases lay in between. This CDR3 has 15 residues.

The J gene is TRBJ2-2, the V gene TRBV2; 8 bases are a match to TRBD2. CDR1 and CDR2 from the germline V gene are SNHLY and FYNNEI. The CDR3 length is 13 residues. Germline trimming cut 8 bases from V and 4 bases from J; bases unmatched to any gene: 3. The CDR3 protein is CASSGGVTGELFF. CDR3 nucleotide sequence: TGTGCCAGCTCGGGGGGGGTCACCGGGGAGCTGTTTTTT. The entire variable domain, with the rest obtained from reference TRBV2 and TRBJ2-2, is as follows: EPEVTQTPSHQVTQMGQEVILRCVPISNHLYFYWYRQILGQKVEFLVSFYNNEISEKSEIFDDQFSVERPDGSNFTLKIRSTKLEDSAMYFCASSGGVTGELFFGEGSRLTVL.

The chain joins TRBV5-6 to TRBJ2-3, with D possibly TRBD2 on 5 matching bases. The ends were cut back, 0 bases at V and 3 bases at J, with 8 bases in the middle. The CDR3 consists of 14 residues. Germline CDR1 reads SGHDT; CDR2 reads YYEEEE. CDR3 sequence (DNA): TGTGCCAGCAGCTTGGCACCGGGAACAGATACGCAGTATTTT. It yields the protein CASSLAPGTDTQYF.

This sequence joins TRBV6-6 and TRBJ2-7; 8 bases line up with TRBD1. CDR1 is MNHNY and CDR2 is SVGAGI in the germline V gene (reference sequence). V lost 10 bases to trimming and J lost 4 bases; unmatched junction nucleotides: 12. The CDR3 loop spans 14 amino acids. The CDR3 nucleotides read TGTGCCAACAGAGTTAGGGACAGGAGATACGAGCAGTACTTC. Protein product: CANRVRDRRYEQYF.

This sequence joins TRBV6-5 and TRBJ1-5, with TRBD1 as a possible D gene (5 bases). The CDR3 spans 14 residues. The germline V gene encodes CDR1 MNHEY and CDR2 SVGAGI. Trimming removed 5 bases at V and 2 bases at J, with 10 bases between. The CDR3 DNA sequence: TGTGCCAGCAGTCCAGGGAGGGGCAATCAGCCCCAGCATTTT. Protein product: CASSPGRGNQPQHF.

This clone was picked up one time. This chain uses TRBV5-4 with TRBJ2-3; a possible D gene is TRBD1 (8 bases). Trimming took off 6 bases at V and 0 bases at J, with 20 bases between the two ends. Germline CDR1 SGHNT, CDR2 YYREEE (reference sequence). The CDR3 has 17 residues. CDR3 nucleotide sequence: TGTGCCAGCACCAGGGGGCTAGCGGTAATCAGCACAGATACGCAGTATTTT. Protein sequence: CASTRGLAVISTDTQYF.

The chain uses TRBV5-1 and TRBJ2-5, with D possibly matching TRBD1 (6 bases). The V gene lost 0 bases and the J gene lost 4 bases, with 10 bases spanning the gap. The CDR3 covers 14 residues. CDR1 and CDR2 (germline): SGHRS, YFSETQ. The CDR3 coding sequence is TGCGCCAGCAGCTTGGGTACAGGGTCAGAGACCCAGTACTTC. Amino acid sequence: CASSLGTGSETQYF.

The V call is TRBV5-1, the J call TRBJ1-4, with TRBD1 matching 7 bases. J gave up 6 bases and V 3 bases, and 8 bases lay outside the gene matches. From germline, CDR1 is SGHRS and CDR2 YFSETQ. The CDR3 spans 15 residues. The CDR3 DNA sequence: TGCGCCAGCAGCTCCGCGACAGGGTCCCATGAAAAACTGTTTTTT. Its protein is CASSSATGSHEKLFF.

This chain connects TRBV2 to TRBJ2-7; TRBD2 matches 13 bases. V shed 6 bases and J 0 bases; nucleotides not matched to a gene: 5. Germline V gives CDR1 SNHLY, CDR2 FYNNEI. This CDR3 region has 16 residues. CDR3 sequence: CASRGGLAGASYEQYF. DNA of the CDR3: TGTGCCAGCAGGGGAGGACTAGCGGGGGCCTCCTACGAGCAGTACTTC.

The V gene is TRBV28, the J gene TRBJ1-2; TRBD1 matches at 7 bases. The J segment lost 4 bases and the V segment lost 6 bases, leaving 8 bases of the junction unmatched. This CDR3 contains 14 residues. Germline CDR1 and CDR2: MDHEN and SYDVKM. For the CDR3, the DNA is TGTGCCAGCAGAACAACAGGGGAAGGCTATGGCTACACCTTC. Protein: CASRTTGEGYGYTF.

The chain links TRBV13 to TRBJ2-7; D is possibly TRBD1 (7 bases). The germline gives CDR1 PRHDT, CDR2 FYEKMQ (reference sequence). CDR3 length equals 15 residues. V lost 3 bases to trimming and J lost 0 bases, with 12 bases between them. The CDR3 region has the DNA TGTGCCAGCAGCTTCCGACAGGGACTCTCCTACGAGCAGTACTTC. Residues: CASSFRQGLSYEQYF.

This clone was counted between two and nine times. The chain couples TRBV19 to TRBJ2-1; D not resolved. V gave up 2 bases and J gave up 5 bases, with 7 bases separating them. The germline V gene has CDR1 LNHDA and CDR2 SQIVND (reference sequence). This CDR3 is 13 amino acids long. DNA for the CDR3: TGTGCCAGTAGTATATCACAGAACAATGAGCAGTTCTTC. It encodes CASSISQNNEQFF.

This chain links TRBV6-5 with TRBJ2-5, with 8 bases matching TRBD1. The CDR3 runs 13 residues. Germline loops: CDR1 MNHEY, CDR2 SVGAGI. V lost 4 bases and J lost 4; bases outside the gene matches: 2. The CDR3 DNA reads TGTGCCAGCAGTTGGACAGGGACAGAGACCCAGTACTTC. Amino acids: CASSWTGTETQYF.

This chain links TRBV5-1 with TRBJ2-7, with D perhaps matching TRBD1 (6 bases). The V gene lost 4 bases and the J gene lost 4 bases, with 18 bases spanning the gap. This CDR3 has 15 amino acids. The germline V gene encodes CDR1 SGHRS and CDR2 YFSETQ. As DNA, the CDR3 is TGCGCCAGCAGCAAAGACGGACAGTGGCCATACGAGCAGTACTTC. This encodes CASSKDGQWPYEQYF.

This chain connects TRBV12-3 or TRBV12-4 to TRBJ2-3, with D possibly being TRBD1 (5 bases). Trimming left V 5 bases short and J 5 bases short, with 11 bases between. The CDR3 has 13 amino acids. CDR3: CASSPFREDTQYF. The CDR3 DNA sequence: TGTGCCAGCAGTCCCTTCAGGGAAGATACGCAGTATTTT.

V is TRBV19 and J is TRBJ1-3; 8 bases map to TRBD1. The CDR3 length is 18 residues. V lost 2 bases and J lost 0; bases outside the gene matches: 9. CDR1 LNHDA and CDR2 SQIVND come from the germline V gene (reference sequence). The CDR3 DNA follows: TGTGCCAGTAGTATATGGACAGGGATGGGCCCCTCTGGAAACACCATATATTTT. Translating gives CASSIWTGMGPSGNTIYF. Drawing the rest from reference TRBV19 and TRBJ1-3, the complete variable domain is DGGITQSPKYLFRKEGQNVTLSCEQNLNHDAMYWYRQDPGQGLRLIYYSQIVNDFQKGDIAEGYSVSREKKESFPLTVTSAQKNPTAFYLCASSIWTGMGPSGNTIYFGEGSWLTVV.

The chain employs TRBV6-4 and TRBJ2-3; 10 bases agree with TRBD1. Germline V gene lookup returns CDR1 MRHNA and CDR2 SNTAGT. The CDR3 spans 19 residues. V was pared by 6 bases and J by 2 bases, with 17 bases of the junction left unmatched. This chain's CDR3 is CASRTTGQGPPIPTDTQYF. In nucleotides, the CDR3 is TGTGCCAGCAGGACAACGGGACAGGGGCCTCCAATCCCCACAGATACGCAGTATTTT.

The chain combines TRBV14 with TRBJ2-7, with TRBD2 matching over 8 bases. The germline V gene has CDR1 SGHDN and CDR2 FVKESK. The CDR3 spans 15 residues. V trimming: 5 bases; J trimming: 3 bases; junction bases outside the gene matches: 9. CDR3 loop: CASSYSGGSYYEQYF. DNA for the CDR3: TGTGCCAGCAGCTACAGCGGGGGCTCATACTACGAGCAGTACTTC.

The chain combines TRBV6-2 or TRBV6-3 with TRBJ2-1; D is unresolved. This CDR3 spans 15 amino acids. CDR1 MNHEY and CDR2 SVGEGT come from the germline V gene. Trimming took off 4 bases at V and 10 bases at J, with 20 bases between the two ends. The CDR3 loop reads CASSSPSLVQMEQFF. CDR3 in DNA: TGTGCCAGCAGTTCTCCATCTCTTGTCCAGATGGAGCAGTTCTTC.

The chain recombines TRBV19 with TRBJ1-3; possibly TRBD1 for D (5 bases). CDR3 length: 15 residues. Per the germline V gene, CDR1 is LNHDA and CDR2 is SQIVND (reference sequence). Trimming pared 6 bases from V and 0 bases from J, leaving 12 bases between. The CDR3 reads CASRLQESSGNTIYF. The CDR3 DNA reads as TGTGCCAGTAGGCTACAGGAGAGCTCTGGAAACACCATATATTTT.

The V call is TRBV6-4, the J call TRBJ2-3; 13 nucleotides match TRBD2. Per germline, CDR1 MRHNA and CDR2 SNTAGT. The junction had 8 bases not matched to a gene; V was cut back by 3 bases and J by 11 bases. There are 15 residues in the CDR3. This CDR3 reads CASSDSRRTSGGQYF. The CDR3 DNA sequence: TGTGCCAGCAGTGATTCCCGGAGGACTAGCGGGGGGCAGTATTTT.

This clone was found once. CDR3 sequence reads: CASSPRGGANLAGELFF. Here the CDR3 DNA reads TGTGCCAGCAGCCCCCGAGGAGGGGCAAATTTGGCCGGGGAGCTGTTTTTT. The V and J genes are TRBV7-6 and TRBJ2-2; possible D gene TRBD2, 6 bases. The V end lost 5 bases, the J end lost 6 bases, and 22 bases lay between the germline ends. Per the germline V gene, CDR1 is SGHVS and CDR2 is FNYEAQ. There are 17 residues in the CDR3.

The rearrangement links TRBV3-1 (or the pseudogene TRBV3-2) to TRBJ1-3; D possibly corresponds to TRBD1 (6 bases). Germline CDR1 is LGHDT and CDR2 is YNNKEL (reference sequence). The V end lost 4 bases, the J end lost 2 bases, and 15 bases lay between the germline ends. The CDR3 is 16 residues long. For the CDR3, the DNA is TGTGCCAGCAGCCCCCGACAGGCCGGACCTGGAAACACCATATATTTT. Its translation: CASSPRQAGPGNTIYF.

The rearrangement joins TRBV7-8 to TRBJ1-5; 7 bases are a match to TRBD1. The V segment lost 6 bases and the J segment 3 bases; nucleotides outside the gene matches: 5. CDR1 is SGHVS and CDR2 is FQNEAQ in the germline V gene. This CDR3 contains 14 residues. The CDR3 DNA is TGTGCCAGCAGAAAACAGGGGATCAATCAGCCCCAGCATTTT. It yields the protein CASRKQGINQPQHF.

This clone has more than one count but fewer than ten. V and J are TRBV5-1 and TRBJ2-5, with 7 bases lining up with TRBD1. From germline, CDR1 is SGHRS and CDR2 YFSETQ. The CDR3 has 14 residues. The J segment lost 4 bases and the V segment lost 4 bases, leaving 7 bases of the junction unmatched. CDR3 sequence (DNA): TGCGCCAGCAGCCCGGGGACAGATGTAGAGACCCAGTACTTC. Translation: CASSPGTDVETQYF.

This chain links TRBV5-1 with TRBJ2-1; 10 nucleotides line up with TRBD2. V lost 2 bases, J lost 2 bases, and 4 bases stayed unmatched. Germline values: CDR1 SGHRS, CDR2 YFSETQ. The CDR3 length is 16 residues. This CDR3 is CASSFRSGGAYNEQFF. CDR3 bases: TGCGCCAGCAGCTTCCGAAGCGGGGGGGCCTACAATGAGCAGTTCTTC.

The chain couples TRBV5-1 to TRBJ2-2; 10 positions match TRBD1. The junction had 3 bases not matched to a gene; V was cut back by 0 bases and J by 7 bases. The V gene's germline CDR1 is SGHRS and CDR2 YFSETQ. The CDR3 is made up of 15 amino acids. The CDR3 reads CASSLGQGAIGELFF. CDR3 nucleotide sequence: TGCGCCAGCAGCTTGGGACAGGGGGCAATCGGGGAGCTGTTTTTT.

The V call is TRBV19, the J call TRBJ1-4; D is unclear. The CDR3 is 15 residues long. Per germline, CDR1 LNHDA and CDR2 SQIVND (reference sequence). Trimming shortened V by 0 bases and J by 7 bases, and 12 bases separated the two germline ends. CDR3 coding DNA: TGTGCCAGTAGTATAGAGCACCAGGCGCCTGAAAAACTGTTTTTT. Translated, it gives CASSIEHQAPEKLFF. The full variable domain, completed using reference TRBV19 and TRBJ1-4, is DGGITQSPKYLFRKEGQNVTLSCEQNLNHDAMYWYRQDPGQGLRLIYYSQIVNDFQKGDIAEGYSVSREKKESFPLTVTSAQKNPTAFYLCASSIEHQAPEKLFFGSGTQLSVL.

The V call is TRBV9, the J call TRBJ1-4, with unresolved D. V gave up 0 bases and J gave up 5 bases, with 8 bases separating them. The germline CDR1 and CDR2 sequences are SGDLS and YYNGEE. The CDR3 is 14 amino acids. The CDR3 DNA follows: TGTGCCAGCAGCGTAGCGAGCGAGAATGAAAAACTGTTTTTT. The encoded protein is CASSVASENEKLFF.

A single count supports this clone. The chain couples TRBV28 to TRBJ1-1; D possibly corresponds to TRBD1 (5 bases). The CDR3 is 15 residues long. Germline V gene sequence: CDR1 MDHEN, CDR2 SYDVKM. Between the trimmed V and J ends, which lost 6 bases and 5 bases, there was a span of 19 bases. Here the CDR3 DNA reads TGTGCCAGCAGGAAGACAAGGGGCGCGGGGACTGAAGCTTTCTTT. Translating gives CASRKTRGAGTEAFF.

The J gene is TRBJ1-1, the V gene TRBV12-3 or TRBV12-4; D perhaps matches TRBD1 (6 bases). The germline V and J ends were trimmed by 8 bases and 2 bases, with 9 bases remaining between them. This CDR3 has 12 amino acids. The chain's CDR3 is CASGGGNTEAFF. The CDR3 bases are TGTGCCAGCGGGGGCGGTAACACTGAAGCTTTCTTT.

This clone was seen once. At one end the junction does not follow the germline gene, possibly because of a read error. V and J are TRBV11-2 and TRBJ1-1; 10 bases map to TRBD1. This CDR3 region has 15 residues. Germline-derived CDR1 and CDR2 are SGHAT and FQNNGV. CDR3 sequence: CASSIDRGLGTEAFF. The CDR3 DNA sequence: TGTGCCAGCAGCATAGACAGGGGGCTGGGCACTGAAGCTTTCTTT.